These 20 T cell receptor beta chains originate from one sample sequenced in a study of T-cell memory formation after mild COVID-19. TCRdb reprocessed the 5' RACE reads via MiXCR and lists one record per CDR3 protein. The sample lists about 62,000 distinct CDR3 sequences, 9% to 9.5% occurring once. The source material was PBMCs or a T cell subset sorted from them (not recorded which). The receptors stem from a man aged 18 to 30 who had mild COVID-19 (a few samples of this study predate the infection). Cell type and time point are not known.

The V call is TRBV5-4, the J call TRBJ2-3; D might be TRBD1 or TRBD2, each matching 7 bases. This CDR3 comprises 16 residues. The V gene's germline CDR1 is SGHNT and CDR2 YYREEE (reference sequence). V lost 3 bases and J lost 0, with 14 bases in between. The CDR3 DNA reads as TGTGCCAGCAGCTCGGGGGGACAGACTAGCACAGATACGCAGTATTTT. Translated, it gives CASSSGGQTSTDTQYF.

V gene TRBV20-1 combines with J gene TRBJ2-5; D unresolved. CDR1 and CDR2 from the germline V gene are DFQATT and SNEGSKA (reference sequence). The germline V and J ends were trimmed by 3 bases and 5 bases, with 7 bases remaining between them. This CDR3 has 11 amino acids. This CDR3 reads CSARPGETQYF. CDR3 bases: TGCAGTGCTAGGCCCGGGGAGACCCAGTACTTC.

A few counts support this clonotype. This chain joins TRBV7-8 and TRBJ2-2; D is unresolved. Trimming removed 5 bases from V and 0 bases from J, with 19 bases in between. CDR1 SGHVS and CDR2 FQNEAQ come from the germline V gene. CDR3 length equals 18 residues. The CDR3 loop reads CASSLGLIREANTGELFF. The CDR3 DNA sequence: TGTGCCAGCAGCCTGGGCCTCATTAGGGAAGCGAACACCGGGGAGCTGTTTTTT.

The CDR3 loop reads CASRGTGIVETQYF. The CDR3 bases are TGTGCCAGCAGGGGGACAGGGATCGTGGAGACCCAGTACTTC. The V and J genes are TRBV25-1 and TRBJ2-5; 9 bases are a match to TRBD1. Germline V lookup: CDR1 MGHDK, CDR2 SYGVNS. The CDR3 loop spans 14 amino acids. V lost 6 bases to trimming and J lost 5 bases; unmatched junction nucleotides: 7. Full variable domain (missing parts from reference TRBV25-1 and TRBJ2-5): EADIYQTPRYLVIGTGKKITLECSQTMGHDKMYWYQQDPGMELHLIHYSYGVNSTEKGDLSSESTVSRIRTEHFPLTLESARPSHTSQYLCASRGTGIVETQYFGPGTRLLVL.

This clonotype was seen only a few times. This chain links TRBV4-1 with TRBJ1-2; possibly TRBD1 for D (5 bases). Germline CDR1 is MGHRA and CDR2 is YSYEKL. The V and J ends lost 3 bases and 2 bases respectively, with 13 bases between them. The CDR3 is 15 amino acids. The CDR3: CASSQTTESNYGYTF. In DNA form, the CDR3 reads TGCGCCAGCAGCCAGACGACAGAATCAAACTATGGCTACACCTTC.

This clonotype was detected a few times. The rearrangement links TRBV12-3 or TRBV12-4 to TRBJ1-2; 11 bases line up with TRBD1. V shed 5 bases and J 8 bases; nucleotides not matched to a gene: 10. CDR3 length: 15 amino acids. The CDR3 loop reads CASSPNGQGAMGYTF. In DNA, the CDR3 is TGTGCCAGCAGTCCCAATGGACAGGGGGCGATGGGCTACACCTTC.

The chain employs TRBV6-5 and TRBJ1-3; unclear D gene. CDR1 MNHEY and CDR2 SVGAGI come from the germline V gene. Between the trimmed V and J ends, which lost 0 bases and 4 bases, there was a span of 13 bases. CDR3 length equals 16 residues. CDR3 DNA: TGTGCCAGCAGTTACTCGAGCGGCTACCGAGGAAACACCATATATTTT. This sequence encodes CASSYSSGYRGNTIYF.

The genes are TRBV12-3 or TRBV12-4 and TRBJ2-7, with D hard to call. The CDR3 extends over 14 amino acids. The V and J ends lost 8 bases and 3 bases respectively, with 17 bases between them. CDR3 loop: CASSSGPGIYEQYF. CDR3 DNA sequence: TGTGCCAGCTCGTCAGGCCCGGGTATCTACGAGCAGTACTTC.

This chain uses TRBV21-1 with TRBJ2-4; TRBD1, as called in the table, went unchecked against the DNA. TRBV21-1 is classified as a pseudogene. The CDR3 totals 15 residues. In nucleotides, the CDR3 is TGTGCCAGCAGCAATTACAGGGGGCGCGAAAACATTCAGTACTTC. This codes for CASSNYRGRENIQYF.

This clonotype was recorded many times. V is TRBV20-1 and J is TRBJ2-5; the match to TRBD1 covers 9 bases. CDR1 is DFQATT and CDR2 is SNEGSKA in the germline V gene (reference sequence). The CDR3 is 11 residues long. The CDR3 DNA reads TGCAGCATTGGGACAGGGGAGACCCAGTACTTC. Amino acids: CSIGTGETQYF.

The rearrangement uses TRBV12-3 or TRBV12-4 and TRBJ1-1, with D perhaps TRBD1 (5 bases). The CDR3 is 13 amino acids. V was trimmed by 1 base and J by 8 bases, leaving 11 bases between them. The CDR3 DNA follows: TGTGCCAGCAGTTTAGTGGTGGGGGGGGAAGCTTTCTTT. This encodes CASSLVVGGEAFF.

This clonotype was recorded at least ten times. The rearrangement links TRBV5-4 to TRBJ2-1, with 7 bases identical to TRBD2. With 6 bases clipped from V and 6 bases from J, the junction kept 9 bases outside the gene matches. There are 14 residues in the CDR3. Germline CDR1 SGHNT, CDR2 YYREEE (reference sequence). CDR3 in amino acids: CASNSAGVFNEQFF. Written as DNA, the CDR3 is TGTGCCAGCAACTCTGCGGGGGTCTTCAATGAGCAGTTCTTC.

This clonotype was seen ten or more times. This chain uses TRBV5-1 with TRBJ2-3; 10 bases match TRBD1. Germline V gives CDR1 SGHRS, CDR2 YFSETQ. Trimming removed 2 bases from V and 6 bases from J; junction bases left unmatched: 9. There are 16 residues in the CDR3. Here the CDR3 reads CASSFDPGTGADTQYF. CDR3 DNA sequence: TGCGCCAGCAGCTTCGATCCCGGGACAGGGGCGGATACGCAGTATTTT.

The chain links TRBV2 to TRBJ2-2, with 7 bases aligning to TRBD1. This CDR3 has 15 amino acids. V gave up 2 bases and J gave up 3 bases; unmatched junction bases: 3. Germline assignment: CDR1 SNHLY and CDR2 FYNNEI. CDR3 DNA: TGTGCCAGCAGTGAACAGGGGGTCGACACCGGGGAGCTGTTTTTT. It translates to CASSEQGVDTGELFF.

The rearrangement joins TRBV6-6 to TRBJ1-4; 7 nucleotides match TRBD1. V lost 4 bases, J lost 8 bases, and 7 bases stayed unmatched. Germline V gene sequence: CDR1 MNHNY, CDR2 SVGAGI (reference sequence). The CDR3 is 14 amino acids. CDR3 DNA sequence: TGTGCCAGCAGTTCTGACAGGGTGGGGGAAAAACTGTTTTTT. Protein sequence: CASSSDRVGEKLFF.

This clonotype was counted many times. The CDR3 protein is CASSFGGTDTQYF. DNA of the CDR3: TGCGCCAGCAGCTTCGGGGGGACAGATACGCAGTATTTT. J is TRBJ2-3 and V is TRBV5-1, with 7 bases lining up with TRBD2. Germline lookup yields CDR1 SGHRS and CDR2 YFSETQ. Trimming removed 2 bases from V and 3 bases from J; junction bases left unmatched: 0. CDR3 length equals 13 residues.

This clonotype was seen more than once but under ten times. The genes are TRBV11-1 and TRBJ2-3; tentatively, D is TRBD2 (6 bases). Trimming took 0 bases from V and 1 from J, leaving 14 bases between them. The CDR3 totals 17 residues. The germline CDR1 and CDR2 sequences are SGHAT and FQDESV (reference sequence). The CDR3, as DNA: TGTGCCAGCAGCTTAGCGTCGGCGGGGAGCGGCACAGATACGCAGTATTTT. Translation: CASSLASAGSGTDTQYF.

The chain recombines TRBV6-5 with TRBJ2-3; D assignment may be TRBD1 or TRBD2 (7 bases each). Trimming removed 0 bases from V and 3 bases from J, with 13 bases in between. Per germline, CDR1 MNHEY and CDR2 SVGAGI. The CDR3 is 16 residues long. The CDR3 region has the DNA TGTGCCAGCAGTTACTCACCGCAGGGGGGGACAGATACGCAGTATTTT. Translating it yields CASSYSPQGGTDTQYF.

This clonotype has more than one count but fewer than ten. The rearrangement joins TRBV7-2 to TRBJ1-4; weak D call: TRBD1 (5 bases). This CDR3 has 13 amino acids. V was trimmed by 5 bases and J by 8 bases, leaving 12 bases between them. Looked up from germline, CDR1 is SGHTA and CDR2 is FQGNSA. The CDR3 sequence: CASSVTGTEKLFF. The CDR3 bases are TGTGCCAGCAGCGTGACCGGGACGGAAAAACTGTTTTTT. Filled out from reference TRBV7-2 and TRBJ1-4, the complete variable domain reads GAGVSQSPSNKVTEKGKDVELRCDPISGHTALYWYRQSLGQGLEFLIYFQGNSAPDKSGLPSDRFSAERTGGSVSTLTIQRTQQEDSAVYLCASSVTGTEKLFFGSGTQLSVL.

This clonotype has just a few counts. J is TRBJ1-2 and V is TRBV20-1, with 7 bases matching TRBD1. Germline trimming cut 8 bases from V and 8 bases from J; bases unmatched to any gene: 17. The germline gives CDR1 DFQATT, CDR2 SNEGSKA (reference sequence). The CDR3 has 14 residues. The DNA of the CDR3 is TGCAGTACCTGGAGGGGACAGAGAACCGGAGGCTACACCTTC. Protein: CSTWRGQRTGGYTF.